Each of the 12 T cell receptor beta chains below was sequenced from the same sample in a study of shared clonotypes between healthy human individuals. Clones were sequenced by immunoSEQ multiplex PCR, and TCRdb holds only the in-frame ones, with some missing. Of over a million clones in the sample, approximately 98.5% were seen once. Specimen: naive CD4+ T cells sorted from blood. Subset reported: CD45RA+ positively selected. The receptors shown here come from a man in his thirties or forties in good health.

This chain links TRBV28 with TRBJ2-7; the D gene is possibly TRBD1 (6 bases). From germline, CDR1 is MDHEN and CDR2 SYDVKM. Trimming removed 4 bases from V and 9 bases from J, with 16 bases in between. The CDR3 length is 13 residues. CDR3 amino acids: CASSSDSLNGQYF. CDR3 DNA sequence: TGTGCCAGCAGTTCGGACAGCCTTAACGGGCAGTACTTC. The whole variable domain, filled in from reference TRBV28 and TRBJ2-7, reads DVKVTQSSRYLVKRTGEKVFLECVQDMDHENMFWYRQDPGLGLRLIYFSYDVKMKEKGDIPEGYSVSREKKERFSLILESASTNQTSMYLCASSSDSLNGQYFGPGTRLTVT.

The chain joins TRBV11-3 to TRBJ2-2; D call uncertain. V was clipped by 4 bases and J by 0 bases, with 3 bases between them. The CDR3 is 13 residues long. The germline gives CDR1 SGHNT, CDR2 YENEEA. The CDR3 reads CASSWSNTGELFF. CDR3 nucleotides: TGTGCCAGCAGCTGGTCGAACACCGGGGAGCTGTTTTTT.

A word on this clone: This may be a read error, as it is one base from a much larger clone. The genes are TRBV11-2 and TRBJ2-5; D gene uncertain. Germline V CDR1 and CDR2: SGHAT, FQNNGV. The germline V and J ends were trimmed by 5 bases and 5 bases, with 6 bases remaining between them. The CDR3 covers 11 residues. The CDR3 nucleotides are TGTGCCAGCAGCGTCGGGGAGACCCAGTACTTC. Translation gives CASSVGETQYF.

The chain combines TRBV7-2 with TRBJ2-5, with D perhaps matching TRBD1 (5 bases). The length of the CDR3 is 14 residues. V lost 1 base to trimming and J lost 5 bases, with 11 bases between them. Germline CDR1 and CDR2: SGHTA and FQGNSA. CDR3 region: CASSLDAGSETQYF. The CDR3 DNA reads as TGTGCCAGCAGCTTAGATGCAGGGTCTGAGACCCAGTACTTC.

The J gene is TRBJ2-7, the V gene TRBV28; D tentatively fits TRBD1 or TRBD2 (5 bases each). Germline assignment: CDR1 MDHEN and CDR2 SYDVKM. V was pared by 6 bases and J by 1 base, with 19 bases between. The CDR3 runs to 16 residues. The CDR3 loop reads CASSPAGSWGSYEQYF. CDR3 DNA sequence: TGTGCCAGCAGCCCTGCAGGGAGTTGGGGTTCCTACGAGCAGTACTTC.

This sequence joins TRBV7-6 and TRBJ2-7, with TRBD1 identical over 11 bases. The germline CDR1 and CDR2 sequences are SGHVS and FNYEAQ. The CDR3 contains 16 residues. Trimming cost V 6 bases and J 5 bases; bases outside gene matches: 12. In DNA, the CDR3 is TGTGCCAGCAGACCTGGACAGGGGGCTAATCCGGACGAGCAGTACTTC. This sequence encodes CASRPGQGANPDEQYF.

The chain carries TRBV4-1 and TRBJ2-7, with 11 bases aligning to TRBD2. The CDR3 consists of 17 residues. Trimming took 7 bases from V and 0 from J; bases not matched to a gene: 11. Germline assignment: CDR1 MGHRA and CDR2 YSYEKL. CDR3 sequence (DNA): TGCGCCAGCACCATAGCGGGAGGGAAGTTGAGCTCCTACGAGCAGTACTTC. Translated: CASTIAGGKLSSYEQYF.

This clone was seen once. V usage is TRBV5-1 and J usage is TRBJ1-4, with D possibly TRBD1 on 5 matching bases. This CDR3 is 18 amino acids long. Germline CDR1 reads SGHRS; CDR2 reads YFSETQ. V was shortened by 2 bases and J by 4 bases, with 21 bases between the two germline ends. The CDR3 here is CASSFEGTGFWNNEKLFF. The CDR3 bases are TGCGCCAGCAGCTTCGAAGGGACGGGATTTTGGAATAATGAAAAACTGTTTTTT.

The chain uses TRBV29-1 and TRBJ2-5, with 7 bases that match TRBD1. V shed 4 bases, J shed 3 bases, and the junction held 8 bases outside the gene matches. This CDR3 spans 14 amino acids. The V gene's germline CDR1 is SQVTM and CDR2 ANQGSEA. The CDR3 sequence: CSVGGDRGEETQYF. CDR3 DNA sequence: TGCAGCGTTGGAGGGGACAGAGGAGAAGAGACCCAGTACTTC.

Details on this clone: The sample contains more than one DNA sequence encoding this CDR3. The CDR3 nucleotides read TGCGCCAGCAGCTTACAGGGGTACGAGCAGTACTTC. Translated, it gives CASSLQGYEQYF. This chain links TRBV5-1 with TRBJ2-7; 7 positions agree with TRBD1. CDR3 size: 12 residues. Germline CDR1 is SGHRS and CDR2 is YFSETQ. The junction had 0 bases not matched to a gene; V was cut back by 2 bases and J by 4 bases. The variable domain in full, completed from reference TRBV5-1 and TRBJ2-7, reads KAGVTQTPRYLIKTRGQQVTLSCSPISGHRSVSWYQQTPGQGLQFLFEYFSETQRNKGNFPGRFSGRQFSNSRSEMNVSTLELGDSALYLCASSLQGYEQYFGPGTRLTVT.

The chain recombines TRBV6-5 with TRBJ2-3; TRBD1 aligns across 8 bases. The CDR3 is 13 residues long. V dropped 6 bases and J dropped 2; count of bases not matched to a gene: 1. Germline CDR1 and CDR2: MNHEY and SVGAGI. Written as DNA, the CDR3 is TGTGCCAGCAGGGGACAGGCCACAGATACGCAGTATTTT. Its translation: CASRGQATDTQYF.

The chain has TRBV11-3 and TRBJ1-1; D uncertain. The CDR3 has 16 residues. The germline V and J ends were trimmed by 1 base and 9 bases, with 21 bases remaining between them. Germline assignment: CDR1 SGHNT and CDR2 YENEEA. The CDR3 loop is CASSLGGPDHVNQAFF. The CDR3 bases are TGTGCCAGCAGCTTAGGAGGGCCGGATCACGTGAACCAAGCTTTCTTT.